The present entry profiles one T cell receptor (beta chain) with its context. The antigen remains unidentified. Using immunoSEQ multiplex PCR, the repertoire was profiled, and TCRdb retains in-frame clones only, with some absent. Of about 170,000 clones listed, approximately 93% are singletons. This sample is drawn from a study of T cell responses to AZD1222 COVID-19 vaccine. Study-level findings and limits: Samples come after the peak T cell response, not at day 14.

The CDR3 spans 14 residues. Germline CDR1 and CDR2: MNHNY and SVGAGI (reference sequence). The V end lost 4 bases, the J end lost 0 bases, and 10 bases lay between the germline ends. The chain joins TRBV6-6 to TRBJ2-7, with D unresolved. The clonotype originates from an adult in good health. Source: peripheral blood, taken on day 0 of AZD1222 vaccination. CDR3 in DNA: TGTGCCAGCAGTTGGGTGCAGGACTCCTACGAGCAGTACTTC. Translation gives CASSWVQDSYEQYF.